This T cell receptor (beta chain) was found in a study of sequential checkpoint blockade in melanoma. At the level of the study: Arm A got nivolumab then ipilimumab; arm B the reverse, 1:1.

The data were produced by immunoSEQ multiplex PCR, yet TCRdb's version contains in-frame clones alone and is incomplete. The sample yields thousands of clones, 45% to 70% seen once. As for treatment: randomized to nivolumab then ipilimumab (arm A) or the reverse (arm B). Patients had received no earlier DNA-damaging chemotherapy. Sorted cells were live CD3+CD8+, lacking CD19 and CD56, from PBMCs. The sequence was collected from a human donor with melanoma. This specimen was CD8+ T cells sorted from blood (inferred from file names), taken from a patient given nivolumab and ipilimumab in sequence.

CDR3 coding DNA: TGTGCCAGCAGTACAGGGGGCGTTGAGGCCGAGCAGTACTTC. This codes for CASSTGGVEAEQYF. V and J are TRBV6-5 and TRBJ2-7, with 9 bases fitting TRBD1. The germline gives CDR1 MNHEY, CDR2 SVGAGI. This CDR3 is 14 amino acids long. V trimming: 5 bases; J trimming: 6 bases; junction bases outside the gene matches: 8.